Listed below are T cell receptor beta chains from one sample, sequenced in a study of T cell changes during pregnancy in multiple sclerosis. Measured with immunoSEQ multiplex PCR; TCRdb has only the in-frame clones, and not every one. This sample carries 45,000 to 60,000 clones, about nine tenths of them seen once, and the ten largest clones take 0.61%. Material: CD4+ T cells from peripheral blood mononuclear cells, obtained after pregnancy. The receptor source for this set is a female donor in good health, enrolled as a control in a pregnancy study. Both conserved end residues are part of each CDR3. Fields, in order: D gene, clone size, J gene, V gene, CDR3 length, CDR3 DNA, CDR3 protein. The D gene is left open where the match is weak. Rows may omit the clone size; those that give it use once, few, many or a size class.

>.|.|TRBJ2-5|TRBV6-5|13
TGTGCCAGCAGTCGCCTAAGCGGGGAGACCCAGTACTTC
CASSRLSGETQYF
>TRBD2|.|TRBJ2-5|TRBV11-2|16
TGTGCCAGCAGCTTAGACGGCGGGGGATTACAAGAGACCCAGTACTTC
CASSLDGGGLQETQYF
>.|once|TRBJ2-2|TRBV27|16
TGTGCCAGCAGACTTGACAGCCTCGATAACACCGGGGAGCTGTTTTTT
CASRLDSLDNTGELFF
>TRBD1|.|TRBJ2-5|TRBV28|16
TGTGCCAGCAGTCCGTGGACAGGGGCAAGGAAAGAGACCCAGTACTTC
CASSPWTGARKETQYF
>.|.|TRBJ2-3|TRBV28|21
TGTGCCAGCAGTTTCTACTGGGGCGAAAGTCTTATGCGGGAATACACAGATACGCAGTATTTT
CASSFYWGESLMREYTDTQYF
>.|.|TRBJ1-1|TRBV7-9|11
TGTGCCAGCAGCCTTCGGGGGGAAGCTTTCTTT
CASSLRGEAFF
>.|.|TRBJ1-4|TRBV15|15
TGTGCCACCAGCAGAGAGATAGCGGGGACAGAAAAACTGTTTTTT
CATSREIAGTEKLFF
>.|.|TRBJ1-5|TRBV19|15
TGTGCCAGTCGCCGAGACGGGAATAGCAATCAGCCCCAGCATTTT
CASRRDGNSNQPQHF
>.|.|TRBJ2-7|TRBV20-1|11
TGCAGTGCTAGGGGCGCGTACGAGCAGTACTTC
CSARGAYEQYF
>TRBD2|.|TRBJ2-4|TRBV10-3|18
TGTGCCATCAGTGAGTCTTTGGGCGGGGGACTAGCCAAAAACATTCAGTACTTC
CAISESLGGGLAKNIQYF
>TRBD1|.|TRBJ1-4|TRBV5-5|16
TGTGCCAGCAGTTCGTACTCCGGGACAGGGAATGAAAAACTGTTTTTT
CASSSYSGTGNEKLFF
>TRBD1|.|TRBJ2-1|TRBV18|16
TGTGCCAGCTCAACGAAGGGGGCCTTGTTTGACAATGAGCAGTTCTTC
CASSTKGALFDNEQFF
>.|.|TRBJ1-6|TRBV19|15
TGTGCCAGTAGTACGCTCCCAAGGGGCGAGTCACCCCTCCACTTT
CASSTLPRGESPLHF
>TRBD2|.|TRBJ2-3|TRBV15|14
TGTGCCACCCTGCGGGGGGGCAGTACAGATACGCAGTATTTT
CATLRGGSTDTQYF
>.|.|TRBJ2-7|TRBV7-2|14
TGTGCCAGCAGCTTAGAACAGGGGACTTACGAGCAGTACTTC
CASSLEQGTYEQYF
>.|.|TRBJ1-2|TRBV7-2|15
TGTGCCAGCAGCTTAGCTGGAGGACAGAACTATGGCTACACCTTC
CASSLAGGQNYGYTF
>TRBD2|.|TRBJ2-1|TRBV28|14
TGTGCCAGCAGTCCGGGACTAGCGGGGAATGAGCAGTTCTTC
CASSPGLAGNEQFF
>TRBD2|.|TRBJ2-7|TRBV7-9|14
TGTGCCAGCAGCTTAAGCGGGGCCTCCTACGAGCAGTACTTC
CASSLSGASYEQYF
>.|few|TRBJ1-1|TRBV2|14
TGTGCCAGCACCCTTGGACAGCCCAACACTGAAGCTTTCTTT
CASTLGQPNTEAFF
>TRBD2|.|TRBJ2-7|TRBV5-1|14
TGCGCCAGCAGCGAAGCGGGACTGTCCTACGAGCAGTACTTC
CASSEAGLSYEQYF
>.|.|TRBJ1-2|TRBV5-1|15
TGCGCCAGCAGCTCGGACCCGGGAGATTTGGCCGGCTACACCTTC
CASSSDPGDLAGYTF
>.|.|TRBJ2-3|TRBV6-6|14
TGTGCCAGCAGTTACAACAGGGGCACAGATACGCAGTATTTT
CASSYNRGTDTQYF
>TRBD2|.|TRBJ2-7|TRBV7-3|13
TGTGCCAGCAGCCTCAGCGGGGGGTACGAGCAGTACTTC
CASSLSGGYEQYF
>.|.|TRBJ1-1|TRBV29-1|13
TGCAGCGTTGAGAGGGCGCGGGGCACTGAAGCTTTCTTT
CSVERARGTEAFF
>.|.|TRBJ2-3|TRBV5-6|13
TGTGCCAGCAGCCTCGGCAGGACAGATACGCAGTATTTT
CASSLGRTDTQYF
>TRBD2|.|TRBJ2-1|TRBV6-1|15
TGTGCCAGCAACCGAGGACTAGCGGGAGTCAATGAGCAGTTCTTC
CASNRGLAGVNEQFF
>.|.|TRBJ2-5|TRBV18|14
TGTGCCAGCTCGGATGTCGGAAGGGGGGAGACCCAGTACTTC
CASSDVGRGETQYF
>.|.|TRBJ1-2|TRBV5-5|16
TGTGCCAGCAGCACCCTGACGGGAGCCCAGGACTATGGCTACACCTTC
CASSTLTGAQDYGYTF
>TRBD1|.|TRBJ2-3|TRBV7-2|13
TGTGCCAGCAGCGGACAGGGCACAGATACGCAGTATTTT
CASSGQGTDTQYF
>.|once|TRBJ1-1|TRBV2|13
TGTGCCAGCAGTGAACTTCTGAACACTGAAGCTTTCTTT
CASSELLNTEAFF
>TRBD1|.|TRBJ1-2|TRBV29-1|12
TGCAGCGCTTATGGACAGGTCTATGGCTACACCTTC
CSAYGQVYGYTF
>TRBD2|.|TRBJ2-3|TRBV5-1|20
TGCGCCAGCAGCCTGACCCTTCCTCAAAGACTAGCGGGGGGACCCGATACGCAGTATTTT
CASSLTLPQRLAGGPDTQYF
>.|.|TRBJ2-3|TRBV28|14
TGTGCCAGCAGCAGAGGCGGCAGCACAGATACGCAGTATTTT
CASSRGGSTDTQYF
>TRBD1|.|TRBJ1-2|TRBV7-9|15
TGTGCCAGCAGCCCGGGGACAGGGGGCAACTATGGCTACACCTTC
CASSPGTGGNYGYTF
>.|few|TRBJ2-3|TRBV6-6|12
TGTGCCAGCAGTCTGACTGGGGATACGCAGTATTTT
CASSLTGDTQYF
>.|.|TRBJ1-1|TRBV29-1|13
TGCAGCGCCGGACTTAGGACGGACGGGGAAGCTTTCTTT
CSAGLRTDGEAFF
>TRBD2|.|TRBJ2-2|TRBV11-2|16
TGTGCCAGCAGCACCGTAGCGGGAGTGGACACCGGGGAGCTGTTTTTT
CASSTVAGVDTGELFF
>.|once|TRBJ1-2|TRBV5-1|14
TGCGCCAGCAGCTCGACACTCCTAATCGGTGGCTACACCTTC
CASSSTLLIGGYTF
>TRBD1|.|TRBJ2-7|TRBV19|15
TGTGCCAGTAGGGTCACCGGGACAGGGGGCTACGAGCAGTACTTC
CASRVTGTGGYEQYF
>.|.|TRBJ2-5|TRBV6-5|14
TGTGCCAGCAGTTGGAGCGGAAGCCAAGAGACCCAGTACTTC
CASSWSGSQETQYF
>.|.|TRBJ1-1|TRBV19|15
TGTGCCAGTAGCCCGGGACACTCTATGAACACTGAAGCTTTCTTT
CASSPGHSMNTEAFF
>TRBD1|.|TRBJ1-5|TRBV2|15
TGTGCCAGCAGTGAGACTGGGGACAGGGTACAGCCCCAGCATTTT
CASSETGDRVQPQHF
>.|few|TRBJ1-5|TRBV6-6|13
TGTGCCAGCAGCCGAACGGGTGATCAGCCCCAGCATTTT
CASSRTGDQPQHF
>TRBD1|.|TRBJ1-4|TRBV7-9|14
TGTGCCAGCAGCCGAGGGACAGCGAATGAAAAACTGTTTTTT
CASSRGTANEKLFF
>TRBD1|.|TRBJ1-1|TRBV5-1|14
TGCGCCAGCAAAAAGGGGGCAGGGTCCACTGAAGCTTTCTTT
CASKKGAGSTEAFF
>TRBD2|.|TRBJ2-3|TRBV4-2|16
TGTGCCAGCAGCCAAAGAAAGGGACTAAACACAGATACGCAGTATTTT
CASSQRKGLNTDTQYF